The T cell receptor beta chain under discussion was sequenced for a study of OX40 agonist ivuxolimab in advanced cancers. The overall study: Patients received intravenous ivuxolimab every 2 weeks at 0.01 to 10 mg/kg.

Profiled with immunoSEQ multiplex PCR; TCRdb holds only in-frame clones, not every one. This sample has about 130,000 clones; 80% to 95% occur once, and the top ten carry under 0.9%. This CDR3 comprises 13 residues. V was pared by 4 bases and J by 8 bases, with 5 bases of the junction left unmatched. Germline V CDR1 and CDR2: SGHRS, YFSETQ. For this clone: What it recognizes is unknown.

General study findings and limits: The CD4+ and CD8+ T cells in the blood had expanded clonally by week 6 at 0.1 to 3.0 mg/kg.

This material consisted of CD4+ or CD8+ T cells sorted from blood, taken in a trial of the OX40 agonist ivuxolimab. The chain uses TRBV5-1 and TRBJ2-1; 8 bases map to TRBD1. The clonotype was recovered from an adult with an advanced solid tumor such as melanoma, head and neck, liver or kidney cancer. In DNA form, the CDR3 reads TGCGCCAGCAGCGCCAGGACAGGGTATGAGCAGTTCTTC. It specifies CASSARTGYEQFF.